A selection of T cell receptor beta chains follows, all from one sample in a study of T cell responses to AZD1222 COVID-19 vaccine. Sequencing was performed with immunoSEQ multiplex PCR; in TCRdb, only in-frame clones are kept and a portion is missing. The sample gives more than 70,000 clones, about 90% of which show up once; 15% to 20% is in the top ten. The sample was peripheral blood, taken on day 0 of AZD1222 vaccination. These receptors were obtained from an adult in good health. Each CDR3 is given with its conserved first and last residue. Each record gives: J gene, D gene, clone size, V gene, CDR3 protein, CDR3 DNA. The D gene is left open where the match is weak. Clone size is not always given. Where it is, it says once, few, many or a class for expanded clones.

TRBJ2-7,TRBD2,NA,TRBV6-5,CASMRGRDYEQYF,TGTGCCAGCATGCGCGGGAGAGACTACGAGCAGTACTTC
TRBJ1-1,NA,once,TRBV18,CASSPLRTENTEAFF,TGTGCCAGCTCACCTCTGAGGACGGAAAACACTGAAGCTTTCTTT
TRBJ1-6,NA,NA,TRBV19,CASSMGTFGNSPLHF,TGTGCCAGTAGTATGGGGACCTTCGGCAATTCACCCCTCCACTTT
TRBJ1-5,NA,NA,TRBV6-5,CASSYGQYQPQHF,TGTGCCAGCAGTTACGGACAGTATCAGCCCCAGCATTTT
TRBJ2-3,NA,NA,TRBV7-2,CASSLVGLPTDTQYF,TGTGCCAGCAGCTTAGTCGGTCTCCCCACAGATACGCAGTATTTT
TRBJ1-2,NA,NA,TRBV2,CASSAQADGYTF,TGTGCCAGCAGCGCGCAGGCAGACGGCTACACCTTC
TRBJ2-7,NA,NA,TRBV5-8,CASSLGEGLYEQYF,TGTGCCAGCAGCTTGGGGGAAGGCCTCTACGAGCAGTACTTC
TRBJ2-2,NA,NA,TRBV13,CASSLFPTGELFF,TGTGCCAGCAGCTTATTTCCCACCGGGGAGCTGTTTTTT
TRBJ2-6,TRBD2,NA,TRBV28,CASSLFSSGSLWGANVLTF,TGTGCCAGCAGTTTGTTTTCTAGCGGGAGTCTATGGGGGGCCAACGTCCTGACTTTC
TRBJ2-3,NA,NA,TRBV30,CAWSWGTDTQYF,TGTGCCTGGAGTTGGGGCACAGATACGCAGTATTTT
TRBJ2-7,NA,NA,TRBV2,CASSEEAFNEQYF,TGTGCCAGCAGTGAAGAGGCATTCAACGAGCAGTACTTC
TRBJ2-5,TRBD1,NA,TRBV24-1,CATSDSAGTGTYQETQYF,TGTGCCACCAGTGATTCGGCCGGGACAGGGACCTACCAAGAGACCCAGTACTTC
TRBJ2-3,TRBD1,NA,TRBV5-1,CASSFGTGSSTDTQYF,TGCGCCAGCAGCTTTGGGACAGGTTCTAGCACAGATACGCAGTATTTT
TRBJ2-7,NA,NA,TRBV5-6,CASNPRPGDEQYF,TGTGCCAGCAACCCCCGGCCGGGGGACGAGCAGTACTTC
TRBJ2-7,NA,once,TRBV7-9,CASSFDRTSYEQYF,TGTGCCAGCAGCTTCGACAGGACCTCCTACGAGCAGTACTTC
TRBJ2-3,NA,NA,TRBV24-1,CATSDSGVTDTQYF,TGTGCCACCAGTGACAGTGGAGTGACAGATACGCAGTATTTT
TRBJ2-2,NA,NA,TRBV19,CASSFIVLGKNTGELFF,TGTGCCAGTAGCTTTATAGTACTCGGGAAGAACACCGGGGAGCTGTTTTTT
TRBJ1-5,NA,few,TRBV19,CASTLTPTGFNQPQHF,TGTGCCAGTACCTTAACCCCCACAGGGTTCAATCAGCCCCAGCATTTT
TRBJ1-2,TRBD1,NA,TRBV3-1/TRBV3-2,CASSHGAGGAYGYTF,TGTGCCAGCAGCCATGGCGCAGGGGGTGCCTATGGCTACACCTTC
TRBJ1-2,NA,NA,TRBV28,CASSTGGGTIGYTF,TGTGCCAGCAGTACCGGGGGAGGAACTATAGGCTACACCTTC
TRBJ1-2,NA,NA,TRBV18,CASSPQQGRANYGYTF,TGTGCCAGCTCACCTCAGCAGGGTCGAGCTAACTATGGCTACACCTTC
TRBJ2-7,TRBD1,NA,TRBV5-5,CATKVTGGSRPNPTEQYF,TGTGCCACCAAAGTAACAGGGGGCTCGCGGCCAAACCCTACCGAGCAGTACTTC
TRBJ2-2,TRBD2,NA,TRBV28,CASSPWSGRANTGELFF,TGTGCCAGCAGTCCTTGGTCCGGGAGGGCGAACACCGGGGAGCTGTTTTTT
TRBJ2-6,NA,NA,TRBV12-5,CASGLGTGFSGANVLTF,TGTGCTAGTGGGCTAGGGACGGGATTCTCTGGGGCCAACGTCCTGACTTTC
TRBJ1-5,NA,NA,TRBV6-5,CASTFMDSNQPQHF,TGTGCCAGCACCTTTATGGATAGCAATCAGCCCCAGCATTTT
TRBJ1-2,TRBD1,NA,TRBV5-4,CASSLAAGTGGRGYTF,TGTGCCAGCAGCTTGGCCGCCGGGACAGGGGGCAGGGGCTACACCTTC
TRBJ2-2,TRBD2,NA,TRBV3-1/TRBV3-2,CASSPGGTSTGELFF,TGTGCCAGCAGCCCAGGTGGGACTAGCACCGGGGAGCTGTTTTTT
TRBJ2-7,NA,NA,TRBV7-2,CASSLFGGPYEQYF,TGTGCCAGCAGCTTGTTTGGCGGCCCCTACGAGCAGTACTTC
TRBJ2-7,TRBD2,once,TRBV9,CASSAGTKEYEQYF,TGTGCCAGCAGCGCCGGGACTAAAGAATACGAGCAGTACTTC
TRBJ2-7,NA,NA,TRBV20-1,CSASRDHEQYF,TGCAGTGCTAGTAGGGACCACGAGCAGTACTTC
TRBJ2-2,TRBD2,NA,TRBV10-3,CAISDGTSGNTGELFF,TGTGCCATCAGTGATGGGACTAGCGGAAACACCGGGGAGCTGTTTTTT
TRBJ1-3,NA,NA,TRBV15,CATSNLGGNTIYF,TGTGCCACCAGCAATCTCGGGGGAAACACCATATATTTT
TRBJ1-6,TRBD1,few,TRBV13,CASSFRGTVNSPLHF,TGTGCCAGCAGCTTTCGTGGGACAGTCAATTCACCCCTCCACTTT
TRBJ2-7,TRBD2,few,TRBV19,CASTSGEGPTEQYF,TGTGCCAGCACATCGGGGGAGGGACCTACGGAGCAGTACTTC
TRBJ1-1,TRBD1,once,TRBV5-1,CASSLRQGPTEAFF,TGCGCCAGCAGCTTGAGACAGGGCCCCACTGAAGCTTTCTTT
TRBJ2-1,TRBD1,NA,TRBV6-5,CASSRDSYRPMFF,TGTGCCAGCAGCCGGGACAGCTATCGCCCAATGTTCTTC
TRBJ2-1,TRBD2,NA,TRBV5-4,CASSLEAGGVEFF,TGTGCCAGCAGCTTGGAAGCGGGAGGGGTGGAGTTCTTC